The clone carrying this T cell receptor (beta chain) has only one observation. V dropped 2 bases and J dropped 7 bases, with 14 bases sitting between them. The germline CDR1 and CDR2 sequences are MNHEY and SVGEGT. The CDR3 is made up of 15 amino acids. This record comes from a study of T cell responses to AZD1222 COVID-19 vaccine. Assay used: immunoSEQ multiplex PCR; TCRdb lists only in-frame clones, some missing. The table lists 130,000 to 150,000 clones, 90% to 95% of them singletons, with about 1.5% in the top ten. Source: peripheral blood, taken on day 0 of AZD1222 vaccination. The receptor's source is an adult in good health. V is TRBV6-2 or TRBV6-3 and J is TRBJ2-2, with D possibly TRBD1 on 5 matching bases. The CDR3 nucleotides read TGTGCCAGCAGTTACGCCCCCAGGGTCGACGGGGAGCTGTTTTTT. Translating it yields CASSYAPRVDGELFF.